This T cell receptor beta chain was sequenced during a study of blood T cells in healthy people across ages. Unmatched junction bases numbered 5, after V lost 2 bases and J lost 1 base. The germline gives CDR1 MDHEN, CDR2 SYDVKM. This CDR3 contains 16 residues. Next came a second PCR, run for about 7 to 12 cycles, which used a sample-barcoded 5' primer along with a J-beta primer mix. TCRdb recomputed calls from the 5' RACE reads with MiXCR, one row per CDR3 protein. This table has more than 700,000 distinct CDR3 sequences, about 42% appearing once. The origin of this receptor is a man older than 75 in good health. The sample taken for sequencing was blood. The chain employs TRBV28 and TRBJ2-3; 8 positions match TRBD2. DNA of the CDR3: TGTGCCAGCAGTTTAGAGCCAGCGGGGGGCACAGATACGCAGTATTTT. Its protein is CASSLEPAGGTDTQYF.